This entry is about one T cell receptor (delta chain). TCRdb has a much larger clone's protein, which differs at residue 12 from the translation of this DNA, likely because of a read error; what is shown is the protein translated from the DNA. The entry originates in a study of gamma-delta T cells after stem cell transplantation. TCRdb reapplied CATT to the RT-PCR reads. The table includes thousands of delta-chain clones, approximately 4.2% detected once. The TCR originated in a human donor. It is not recorded whose cells these are; they may come from a transplant donor. The sample taken for sequencing was gamma-delta T cells.

The CDR3 loop reads CACDHILGDSNADKLIF. The DNA of the CDR3 is TGTGCCTGTGACCATATACTGGGGGATAGCAACGCCGATAAACTCATCTTT. This chain connects TRDV2 to TRDJ1; 11 bases are a match to TRDD3. V gave up 3 bases and J gave up 3 bases; unmatched junction bases: 11. The CDR3 sequence is 17 residues long. Germline loops: CDR1 GEAIGNYY, CDR2 EKD.